These T cell receptor beta chains were read from a single sample in a study of blood T cell repertoires in COVID-19. Some clones are missing from TCRdb's copy, which holds only in-frame ones; the method was immunoSEQ multiplex PCR. This sample has roughly 62,000 clones, with approximately 86% found just once. Material: peripheral blood. These receptors all stem from a human donor with active COVID-19. The donor label of this sample is uncertain. The CDR3 runs from the conserved cysteine through the conserved F or W. A D gene is named only where the DNA matches it firmly. Part of the rows lack a size; the others show once, few, many or a class for expanded clones.

J	size	V	D	DNA	CDR3
TRBJ2-1	.	TRBV19	TRBD2	TGTGCCAGTTCTCACCCGGGACTAGGAAACAATGAGCAGTTCTTC	CASSHPGLGNNEQFF
TRBJ2-5	.	TRBV2	TRBD2	TGTGCCAGCAGTACTAGCGGGGGGGCTTGGAAGACCCAGTACTTC	CASSTSGGAWKTQYF
TRBJ1-1	.	TRBV5-5	TRBD1	TGTGCCAGCAGCTTGACAGGGGGCCGCACTGAAGCTTTCTTT	CASSLTGGRTEAFF
TRBJ2-7	.	TRBV7-3	TRBD2	TGTGCCAGCAGCTTAAATCCCGCGGGAGTTATGGACGAGCAGTACTTC	CASSLNPAGVMDEQYF
TRBJ2-1	.	TRBV25-1	TRBD2	TGTGCCAGCACTTCACGGGGCGGGGGAAAGGACAATGAGCAGTTCTTC	CASTSRGGGKDNEQFF
TRBJ2-1	.	TRBV5-6	TRBD1	TGTGCCAGCAGCCCTGTCGAGGGACAGTCCGCCTACAATGAGCAGTTCTTC	CASSPVEGQSAYNEQFF
TRBJ1-4	.	TRBV7-9	TRBD1	TGTGCCAGCAGCTTTGGGACAGGGAGGGGTGAAAAACTGTTTTTT	CASSFGTGRGEKLFF
TRBJ2-3	.	TRBV5-1	.	TGCGCCAGCAGCTTGGGAACGGTTCTTTCAGATACGCAGTATTTT	CASSLGTVLSDTQYF
TRBJ2-3	.	TRBV10-2	TRBD2	TGCGCCAGCAGTAGCGGGGGCACAGATACGCAGTATTTT	CASSSGGTDTQYF
TRBJ2-7	.	TRBV11-3	.	TGTGCCAGCAGCTTAGGTGATGACAGTTACGAGCAGTACTTC	CASSLGDDSYEQYF
TRBJ2-1	.	TRBV7-9	TRBD2	TGTGCCAGCAGCTACTTGGGGCTAGCGGCCGATGAGCAGTTCTTC	CASSYLGLAADEQFF
TRBJ1-6	.	TRBV6-6	TRBD1	TGTGCCAGCAGTCGGGACAGGGTGGATTCACCCCTCCACTTT	CASSRDRVDSPLHF
TRBJ2-2	.	TRBV11-2	.	TGTGCCAGCAGCTTTAATACTGGCGGGGAGCTGTTTTTT	CASSFNTGGELFF
TRBJ1-1	once	TRBV12-3/TRBV12-4	.	TGTGCCAGCAGCAATGGACACAACACTGAAGCTTTCTTT	CASSNGHNTEAFF